This T cell receptor beta chain is from a study of cytomegalovirus exposure and HLA in healthy donors. Study-level results: A classifier reportedly called cytomegalovirus status with high sensitivity and specificity.

As regards this clone: Its antigen is still unknown.

Use of 60 Vbeta and 13 Jbeta primers characterized the PCR. The protocol was immunoSEQ multiplex PCR, while the TCRdb copy is restricted to in-frame clones and leaves out a portion. Of 100,000 to 150,000 clones listed, over 70% are singletons. Germline V gene sequence: CDR1 SGHVS, CDR2 FQNEAQ. The CDR3 is made up of 13 amino acids. After removal of 4 bases from V and 6 bases from J, the junction contained 1 base not matched to a gene. The sequencing sample was made of PBMCs. The chain couples TRBV7-8 to TRBJ1-5, with 9 nucleotides matching TRBD1. This clonotype was obtained from a woman under 30 in good health and CMV-seronegative. The CDR3 region has the DNA TGTGCCAGCAGCTCACAGGGGGCTCAGCCCCAGCATTTT. Translation: CASSSQGAQPQHF.